This T cell receptor beta chain was sequenced in a study of shared clonotypes between healthy human individuals. As regards this clone: Its target is not known.

Germline values: CDR1 SGHAT, CDR2 FQNNGV. This CDR3 has 14 residues. V lost 1 base and J lost 5, with 11 bases in between. Study conclusions and caveats: Tissues were not sampled, only blood, and their repertoires likely differ.

Generated by immunoSEQ multiplex PCR, the TCRdb table keeps only in-frame clones and is missing some. The sample lists roughly 760,000 clones, less than 85% occurring once. The sequencing sample was made of memory CD4+ T cells sorted from blood. Subset reported: CD45RA-negative fraction. The TCR was taken from a woman in her 30s in good health. The chain carries TRBV11-2 and TRBJ1-1, with a tentative D call TRBD1 (6 bases). The CDR3 DNA is TGTGCCAGCAGCTTAGGGGGGGCTAGGACTGAAGCTTTCTTT. It yields the protein CASSLGGARTEAFF.